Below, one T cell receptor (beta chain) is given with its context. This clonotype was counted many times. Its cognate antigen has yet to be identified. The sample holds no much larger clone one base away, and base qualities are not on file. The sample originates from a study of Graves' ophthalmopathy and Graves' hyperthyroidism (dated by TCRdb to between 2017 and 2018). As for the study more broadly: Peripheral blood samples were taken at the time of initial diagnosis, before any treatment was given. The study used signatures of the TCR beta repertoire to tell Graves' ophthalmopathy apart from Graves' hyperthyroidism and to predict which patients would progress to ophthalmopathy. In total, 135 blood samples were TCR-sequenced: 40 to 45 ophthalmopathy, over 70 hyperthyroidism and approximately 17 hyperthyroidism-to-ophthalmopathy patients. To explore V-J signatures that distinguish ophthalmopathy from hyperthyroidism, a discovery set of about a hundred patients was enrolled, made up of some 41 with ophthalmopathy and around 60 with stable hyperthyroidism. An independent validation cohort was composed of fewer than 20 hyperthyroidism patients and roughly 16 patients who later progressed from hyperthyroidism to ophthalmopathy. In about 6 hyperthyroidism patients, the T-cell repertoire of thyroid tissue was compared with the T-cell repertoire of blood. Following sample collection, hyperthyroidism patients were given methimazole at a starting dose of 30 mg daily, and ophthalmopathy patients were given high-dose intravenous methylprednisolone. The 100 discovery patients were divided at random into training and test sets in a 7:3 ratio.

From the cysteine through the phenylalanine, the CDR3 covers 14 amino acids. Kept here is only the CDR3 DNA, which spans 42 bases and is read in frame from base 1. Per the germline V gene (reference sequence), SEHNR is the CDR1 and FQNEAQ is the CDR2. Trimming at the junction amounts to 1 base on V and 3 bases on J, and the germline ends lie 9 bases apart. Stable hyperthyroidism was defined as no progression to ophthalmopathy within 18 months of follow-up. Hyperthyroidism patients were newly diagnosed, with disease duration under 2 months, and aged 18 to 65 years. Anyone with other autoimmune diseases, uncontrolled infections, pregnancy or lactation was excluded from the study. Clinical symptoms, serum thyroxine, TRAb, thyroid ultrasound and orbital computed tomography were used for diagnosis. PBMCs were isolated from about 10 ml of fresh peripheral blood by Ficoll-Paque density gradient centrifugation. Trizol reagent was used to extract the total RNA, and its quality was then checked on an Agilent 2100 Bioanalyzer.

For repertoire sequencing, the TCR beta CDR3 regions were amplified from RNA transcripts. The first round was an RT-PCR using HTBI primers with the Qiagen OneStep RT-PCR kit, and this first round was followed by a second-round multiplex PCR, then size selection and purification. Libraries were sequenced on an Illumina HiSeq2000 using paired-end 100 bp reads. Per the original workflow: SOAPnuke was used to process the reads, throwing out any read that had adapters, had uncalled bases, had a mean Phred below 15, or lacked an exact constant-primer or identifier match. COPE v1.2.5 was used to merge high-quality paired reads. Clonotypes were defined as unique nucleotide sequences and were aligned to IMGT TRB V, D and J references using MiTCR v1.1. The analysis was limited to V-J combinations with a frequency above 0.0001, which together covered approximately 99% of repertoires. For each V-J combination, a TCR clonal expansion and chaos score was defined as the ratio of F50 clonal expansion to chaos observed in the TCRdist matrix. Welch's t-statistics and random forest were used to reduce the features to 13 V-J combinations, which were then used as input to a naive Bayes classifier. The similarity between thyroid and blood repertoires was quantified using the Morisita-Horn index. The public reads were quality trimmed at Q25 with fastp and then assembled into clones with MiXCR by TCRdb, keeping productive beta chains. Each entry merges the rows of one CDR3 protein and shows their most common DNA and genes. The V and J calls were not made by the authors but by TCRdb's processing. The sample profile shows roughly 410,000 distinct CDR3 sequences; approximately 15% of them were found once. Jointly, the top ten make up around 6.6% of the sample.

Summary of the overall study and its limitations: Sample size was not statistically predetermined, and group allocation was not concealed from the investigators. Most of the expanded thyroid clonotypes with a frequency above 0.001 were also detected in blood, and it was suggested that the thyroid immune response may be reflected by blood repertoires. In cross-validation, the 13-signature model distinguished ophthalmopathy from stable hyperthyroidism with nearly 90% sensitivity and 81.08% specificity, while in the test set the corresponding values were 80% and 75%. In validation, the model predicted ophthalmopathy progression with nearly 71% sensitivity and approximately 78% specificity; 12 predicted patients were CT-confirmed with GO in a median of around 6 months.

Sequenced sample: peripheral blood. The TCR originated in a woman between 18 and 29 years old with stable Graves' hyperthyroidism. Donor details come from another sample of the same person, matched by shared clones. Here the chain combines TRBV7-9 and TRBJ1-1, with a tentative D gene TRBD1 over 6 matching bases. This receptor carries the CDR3 CASSLDGGHTEAFF. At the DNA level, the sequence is TGTGCCAGCAGCTTAGACGGGGGGCACACTGAAGCTTTCTTT. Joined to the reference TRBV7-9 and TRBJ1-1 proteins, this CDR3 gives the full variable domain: DTGVSQNPRHKITKRGQNVTFRCDPISEHNRLYWYRQTLGQGPEFLTYFQNEAQLEKSRLLSDRFSAERPKGSFSTLEIQRTEQGDSAMYLCASSLDGGHTEAFFGQGTRLTVV.